A single sample is the source of the 20 T cell receptor beta chains below, sequenced in a study of cytomegalovirus exposure and HLA in healthy donors. In the PCR, 60 Vbeta and 13 Jbeta primers were used. Libraries were prepared by immunoSEQ multiplex PCR; TCRdb keeps only in-frame clonotypes and omits some of them. This sample has 60,000 to 85,000 clones, with roughly four fifths found just once. Sequencing was carried out using PBMCs. The receptors stem from a male donor in good health and CMV-seropositive.

This chain uses TRBV6-6 with TRBJ1-2; TRBD1 aligns across 7 bases. V was pared by 6 bases and J by 5 bases, with 9 bases of the junction left unmatched. This CDR3 comprises 14 residues. Germline V gives CDR1 MNHNY, CDR2 SVGAGI (reference sequence). CDR3 region: CASSDRQGVYGYTF. The CDR3 DNA reads as TGTGCCAGCAGCGACAGACAGGGCGTTTATGGCTACACCTTC.

The rearrangement links TRBV7-6 to TRBJ2-7; TRBD1 aligns across 8 bases. The CDR3 loop spans 14 amino acids. The J segment lost 6 bases and the V segment lost 5 bases, leaving 9 bases of the junction unmatched. Germline assignment: CDR1 SGHVS and CDR2 FNYEAQ. The DNA of the CDR3 is TGTGCCAGCAGCGACATGGACAGGGTGGGCGAGCAGTACTTC. Its protein product is CASSDMDRVGEQYF. The full variable domain, in which reference TRBV7-6 and TRBJ2-7 provide the parts outside the CDR3, is GAGVSQSPRYKVTKRGQDVALRCDPISGHVSLYWYRQALGQGPEFLTYFNYEAQQDKSGLPNDRFSAERPEGSISTLTIQRTEQRDSAMYRCASSDMDRVGEQYFGPGTRLTVT.

This clone has only a few counts. The rearrangement links TRBV6-4 to TRBJ2-1, with 8 bases lining up with TRBD1. Germline V gene sequence: CDR1 MRHNA, CDR2 SNTAGT. The CDR3 is 15 residues long. The J segment lost 2 bases and the V segment lost 5 bases, leaving 5 bases of the junction unmatched. CDR3 residues: CASSSDRAPYNEQFF. In DNA form, the CDR3 reads TGTGCCAGCAGTTCGGACAGGGCCCCCTACAATGAGCAGTTCTTC.

The chain recombines TRBV19 with TRBJ1-2, with a weak D call TRBD1 (6 bases). The V end was cut by 5 bases, the J end by 0 bases, with 13 bases between. The CDR3 totals 15 residues. The germline V gene has CDR1 LNHDA and CDR2 SQIVND (reference sequence). The CDR3 sequence is CASSVGTRANYGYTF. The DNA of the CDR3 is TGTGCCAGTAGTGTCGGGACAAGAGCTAACTATGGCTACACCTTC.

This clone was observed a handful of times. The chain joins TRBV5-6 to TRBJ1-1, with D perhaps TRBD1 (5 bases). Trimming took off 4 bases at V and 12 bases at J, with 22 bases between the two ends. The germline V gene encodes CDR1 SGHDT and CDR2 YYEEEE. The CDR3 runs to 14 residues. The DNA of the CDR3 is TGTGCCAGCAGCCCGATCGGGAGGGGATCGGGGCCTTTCTTT. It encodes CASSPIGRGSGPFF.

The chain employs TRBV18 and TRBJ2-7; D is perhaps TRBD2 (5 bases). V lost 4 bases and J 4 bases, leaving 11 bases between the germline ends. CDR3 size: 13 residues. The germline V gene encodes CDR1 KGHSH and CDR2 LQKENI. The CDR3 protein is CASSLNGEYEQYF. CDR3 coding DNA: TGTGCCAGCTCACTCAACGGGGAGTACGAGCAGTACTTC.

As concerns this clone: This sample also contains other DNA sequences that code for the same CDR3. The rearrangement links TRBV30 to TRBJ1-5; 7 bases line up with TRBD1. The CDR3 loop spans 13 amino acids. V trimming: 0 bases; J trimming: 4 bases; junction bases outside the gene matches: 0. Germline assignment: CDR1 GTSNPN and CDR2 SVGIG (reference sequence). This CDR3 is CAWSVQGNQPQHF. The CDR3 region has the DNA TGTGCCTGGAGTGTACAGGGGAATCAGCCCCAGCATTTT. The full variable domain, in which reference TRBV30 and TRBJ1-5 provide the parts outside the CDR3, is SQTIHQWPATLVQPVGSPLSLECTVEGTSNPNLYWYRQAAGRGLQLLFYSVGIGQISSEVPQNLSASRPQDRQFILSSKKLLLSDSGFYLCAWSVQGNQPQHFGDGTRLSIL.

The chain links TRBV4-1 to TRBJ2-5; 11 nucleotides agree with TRBD1. The CDR3 extends over 15 amino acids. The germline V gene has CDR1 MGHRA and CDR2 YSYEKL. Unmatched junction bases numbered 6, after V lost 4 bases and J lost 5 bases. DNA of the CDR3: TGCGCCAGCAGCCCGCTGGACAGGGGGCTCGAGACCCAGTACTTC. This translates into CASSPLDRGLETQYF.

The V and J genes are TRBV5-5 and TRBJ2-7, with a weak D call TRBD2 (5 bases). CDR1 and CDR2 from the germline V gene are SGHKS and YYEKEE (reference sequence). Trimming pared 0 bases from V and 0 bases from J, leaving 7 bases between. CDR3 length: 14 amino acids. In nucleotides, the CDR3 is TGTGCCAGCAGCTTGGTCCGGGGCTCCTACGAGCAGTACTTC. Translating it yields CASSLVRGSYEQYF.

The chain has TRBV5-4 and TRBJ2-5; no clear D gene. This CDR3 region has 14 residues. Germline assignment: CDR1 SGHNT and CDR2 YYREEE (reference sequence). The V end was cut by 0 bases, the J end by 2 bases, with 8 bases between. CDR3 amino acids: CASSLAAVQETQYF. For the CDR3, the DNA is TGTGCCAGCAGCTTGGCCGCAGTACAAGAGACCCAGTACTTC.

The gene calls are TRBV5-6 and TRBJ1-1; 7 bases match TRBD1. The CDR3 spans 15 residues. V was pared by 4 bases and J by 0 bases, with 6 bases of the junction left unmatched. Germline V gives CDR1 SGHDT, CDR2 YYEEEE. The CDR3 reads CASSATDRLNTEAFF. DNA of the CDR3: TGTGCCAGCAGCGCGACGGACAGGTTGAACACTGAAGCTTTCTTT.

The chain uses TRBV10-1 and TRBJ2-1, with D perhaps matching TRBD1 (5 bases). The CDR3 has 13 residues. CDR1 and CDR2 from the germline V gene are WNHNN and SYGVQD (reference sequence). V was shortened by 5 bases and J by 8 bases, with 13 bases between the two germline ends. CDR3 in amino acids: CASSLRREDEQFF. Here the CDR3 DNA reads TGCGCCAGCAGTCTGCGCAGGGAAGATGAGCAGTTCTTC.

This clone was seen more than once but under ten times. This chain joins TRBV29-1 and TRBJ2-7, with 8 bases that match TRBD1. The CDR3 totals 14 residues. The germline CDR1 and CDR2 sequences are SQVTM and ANQGSEA. With V trimmed by 5 bases and J by 0 bases, 6 bases remained unmatched. The CDR3 loop reads CSVLDRGASYEQYF. CDR3 coding DNA: TGCAGCGTTTTAGACAGGGGCGCCTCCTACGAGCAGTACTTC.

In DNA, the CDR3 is TGTGCCAGCAGTCTACCAACAGGGGGCGCGAACACCGGGGAGCTGTTTTTT. Translated: CASSLPTGGANTGELFF. This chain connects TRBV28 to TRBJ2-2; TRBD1 agrees at 9 bases. Germline lookup yields CDR1 MDHEN and CDR2 SYDVKM. The V segment lost 5 bases and the J segment 0 bases; nucleotides outside the gene matches: 7. The CDR3 is 17 amino acids.

This sequence joins TRBV27 and TRBJ2-1; 7 bases line up with TRBD2. The junction had 9 bases not matched to a gene; V was cut back by 3 bases and J by 7 bases. CDR1 MNHEY and CDR2 SMNVEV come from the germline V gene (reference sequence). This CDR3 has 15 residues. This chain's CDR3 is CASSFGGTTTNEQFF. The DNA for the CDR3 is TGTGCCAGCAGTTTTGGCGGGACTACAACAAATGAGCAGTTCTTC.

The chain has TRBV6-1 and TRBJ1-5, with 9 bases identical to TRBD1. V lost 3 bases, J lost 7 bases, and 4 bases stayed unmatched. The germline gives CDR1 MNHNS, CDR2 SASEGT. The CDR3 has 14 residues. Here the CDR3 DNA reads TGTGCCAGCAGTGAGCGACAGGGGGGACAGCCCCAGCATTTT. Its translation: CASSERQGGQPQHF.

V is TRBV5-6 and J is TRBJ1-2; D possibly corresponds to TRBD1 (5 bases). The CDR3 consists of 13 residues. Germline CDR1 SGHDT, CDR2 YYEEEE. V was clipped by 5 bases and J by 8 bases, with 16 bases between them. The chain's CDR3 is CASREGTGRGYTF. The CDR3 bases are TGTGCCAGCAGGGAGGGGACGGGCCGGGGCTACACCTTC.

This CDR3 reads CASSFDRGNTGELFF. The CDR3 coding sequence is TGTGCCAGCAGTTTTGACAGGGGGAACACCGGGGAGCTGTTTTTT. The chain uses TRBV11-2 and TRBJ2-2; 8 nucleotides align to TRBD1. Germline V gene data show CDR1 as SGHAT and CDR2 as FQNNGV. The trim removed 6 bases at V and 1 base at J, leaving 4 bases unmatched. The CDR3 totals 15 residues.

This clone has just a few counts. The CDR3, as DNA: TGTGCCAGCAGTTTATCGAGCGCGTGGGAGGGCTATGGCTACACCTTC. Its protein product is CASSLSSAWEGYGYTF. The chain is built from TRBV27 and TRBJ1-2; no reliable D call. The V gene's germline CDR1 is MNHEY and CDR2 SMNVEV (reference sequence). This CDR3 comprises 16 residues. V was clipped by 0 bases and J by 4 bases, with 15 bases between them.

The rearrangement links TRBV18 to TRBJ2-1; a weak D match, TRBD2 (6 bases). Germline-derived CDR1 and CDR2 are KGHSH and LQKENI. This CDR3 is built from 15 residues. Trimming pared 3 bases from V and 7 bases from J, leaving 16 bases between. CDR3 loop: CASSPGGPKGNEQFF. In DNA form, the CDR3 reads TGTGCCAGCTCACCCGGAGGGCCTAAGGGGAATGAGCAGTTCTTC. Full variable domain (outside the CDR3, taken from reference TRBV18 and TRBJ2-1): NAGVMQNPRHLVRRRGQEARLRCSPMKGHSHVYWYRQLPEEGLKFMVYLQKENIIDESGMPKERFSAEFPKEGPSILRIQQVVRGDSAAYFCASSPGGPKGNEQFFGPGTRLTVL.